This TCR beta chain was observed in a study of CD8 T cells in Susac syndrome. Germline assignment: CDR1 GTSNPN and CDR2 SVGIG (reference sequence). The ends were cut back, 3 bases at V and 8 bases at J, with 17 bases in the middle. The CDR3 has 15 amino acids. Random hexamers were used to reverse transcribe an amount of roughly 0.5 to 1 ug RNA. TCRdb used MiXCR to reprocess the immunoSEQ multiplex PCR reads, holding one entry per CDR3 protein. The sample records about 140,000 distinct CDR3 sequences, 85% to 95% being singletons. Negative isolation yielded CD8+ and CD4+ T cells; FACS enriched TEMRA cells.

This clonotype was obtained from a human donor with multiple sclerosis. V and J are TRBV30 and TRBJ1-6; TRBD1 might be the D (5 bases). The sequenced material came from CD4+ T cells from PBMCs. The CDR3 DNA is TGTGCCTGGAGCACCTCAGCGGGGGGTTATTCACCCCTCCACTTT. Protein product: CAWSTSAGGYSPLHF.